This T cell receptor beta chain was recovered during a study of blood T cells in healthy people across ages. Trimming stripped 6 bases from V and 7 bases from J, with 15 bases between. The CDR3 contains 12 residues. From germline, CDR1 is DFQATT and CDR2 SNEGSKA (reference sequence). Notes on the study in general: Naive T cell percentage showed a strong correlation with TCR beta diversity. Significant beta diversity loss was already apparent by age about 39, declining roughly linearly.

Each donor's blood draw was roughly 10 milliliters of peripheral blood. In the case of this clonotype: Its antigen is not known.

PCR was performed a second time for roughly 7 to 12 cycles using a sample-barcoded 5' primer and a J-beta primer mix. Paired-end reads containing CDR3 totaled no fewer than 3 million for each sample. TCRdb re-called the 5' RACE reads through MiXCR, storing one row per CDR3 protein. This sample has hundreds of thousands of distinct CDR3 sequences, with about 30% found just once. The V call is TRBV20-1, the J call TRBJ1-1; D is ambiguous. What was sequenced was blood. The clonotype was recovered from an elderly woman in good health. Here the CDR3 reads CSAGRVRGEAFF. Written as DNA, the CDR3 is TGCAGTGCGGGTCGGGTCCGGGGTGAAGCTTTCTTT.